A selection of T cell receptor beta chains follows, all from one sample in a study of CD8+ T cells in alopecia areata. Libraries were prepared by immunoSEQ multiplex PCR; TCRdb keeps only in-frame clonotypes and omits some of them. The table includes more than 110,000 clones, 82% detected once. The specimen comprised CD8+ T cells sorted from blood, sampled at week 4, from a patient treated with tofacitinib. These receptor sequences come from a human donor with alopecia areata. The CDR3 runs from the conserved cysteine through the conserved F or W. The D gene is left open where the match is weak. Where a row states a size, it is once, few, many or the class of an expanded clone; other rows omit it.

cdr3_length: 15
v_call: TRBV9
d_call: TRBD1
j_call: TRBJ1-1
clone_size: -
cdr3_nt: TGTGCCAGCAGCGTAGAGGGACAGGGGCAGGATGAAGCTTTCTTT
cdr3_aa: CASSVEGQGQDEAFF

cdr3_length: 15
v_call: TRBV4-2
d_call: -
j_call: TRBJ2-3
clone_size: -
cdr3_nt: TGTGCCAGCAGCCAACGTCTTGCGGTCACAGATACGCAGTATTTT
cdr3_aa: CASSQRLAVTDTQYF

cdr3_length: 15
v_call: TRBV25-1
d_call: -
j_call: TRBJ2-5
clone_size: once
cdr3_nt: TGTGCCAGCAGTGAATGGGGGGACAGCCAAGAGACCCAGTACTTC
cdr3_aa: CASSEWGDSQETQYF

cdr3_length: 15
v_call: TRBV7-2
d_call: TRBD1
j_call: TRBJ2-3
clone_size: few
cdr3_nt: TGTGCCAGCAGCAACCCGGGACAGTGGGCGGATACGCAGTATTTT
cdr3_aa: CASSNPGQWADTQYF

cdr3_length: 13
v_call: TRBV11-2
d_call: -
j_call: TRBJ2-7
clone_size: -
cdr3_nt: TGTGCCAGCAGCCAGGGGTACAGCTACGAGCAGTACTTC
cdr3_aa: CASSQGYSYEQYF

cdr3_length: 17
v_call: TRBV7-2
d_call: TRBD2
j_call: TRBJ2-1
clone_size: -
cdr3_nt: TGTGCCAGCAGCTTAGGCCTAGCGGGGGCCAAGTACAATGAGCAGTTCTTC
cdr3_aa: CASSLGLAGAKYNEQFF

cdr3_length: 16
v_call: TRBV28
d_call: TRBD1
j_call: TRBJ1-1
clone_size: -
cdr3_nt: TGTGCCAGCAGTTTAGGCGGACAGGGGTGGAACACTGAAGCTTTCTTT
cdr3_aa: CASSLGGQGWNTEAFF

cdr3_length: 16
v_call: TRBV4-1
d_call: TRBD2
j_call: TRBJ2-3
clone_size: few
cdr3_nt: TGCGCCAGCAGCCAACCCTCGGGGGGTCGGGCAGATACGCAGTATTTT
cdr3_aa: CASSQPSGGRADTQYF

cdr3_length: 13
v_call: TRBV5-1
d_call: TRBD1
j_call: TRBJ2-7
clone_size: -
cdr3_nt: TGCGCCAGCAGAGGGACAGGGAATTACGAGCAGTACTTC
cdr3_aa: CASRGTGNYEQYF

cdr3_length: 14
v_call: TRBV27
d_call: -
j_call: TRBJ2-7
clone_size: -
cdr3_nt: TGTGCCAGCAGCCCCGACAGTGCCATCTACGAGCAGTACTTC
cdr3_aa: CASSPDSAIYEQYF

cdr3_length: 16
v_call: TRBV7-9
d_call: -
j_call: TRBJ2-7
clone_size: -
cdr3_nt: TGTGCCAGCAGCGTCGATTCCCTAGCGAGGGGGGACGAGCAGTACTTC
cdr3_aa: CASSVDSLARGDEQYF

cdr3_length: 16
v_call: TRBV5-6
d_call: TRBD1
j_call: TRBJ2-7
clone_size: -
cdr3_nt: TGTGCCAGCACCTCATACGTCGGACAGGGAAGGCTCGAGCAGTACTTC
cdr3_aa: CASTSYVGQGRLEQYF

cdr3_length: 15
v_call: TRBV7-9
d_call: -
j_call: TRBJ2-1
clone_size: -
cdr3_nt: TGTGCCAGCAAACCGGGGTGGGCCCCCTGGGATGAGCAGTTCTTC
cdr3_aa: CASKPGWAPWDEQFF

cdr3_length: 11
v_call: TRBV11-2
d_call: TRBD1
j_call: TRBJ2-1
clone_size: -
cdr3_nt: TGTGCCAGCAGTCTTGGGACAGGTCAGTTCTTC
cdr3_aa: CASSLGTGQFF

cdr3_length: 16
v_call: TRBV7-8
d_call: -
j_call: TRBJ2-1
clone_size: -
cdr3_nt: TGTGCCAGCAGCCCCCAGATGAGGGGGGTGGACAATGAGCAGTTCTTC
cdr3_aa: CASSPQMRGVDNEQFF

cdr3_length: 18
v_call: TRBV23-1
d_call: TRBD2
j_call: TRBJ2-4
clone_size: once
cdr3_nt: TGCGCCAGCAGTCAATCGGACGGGGGGACGGACCCCGAAAACATTCAGTACTTC
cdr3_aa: CASSQSDGGTDPENIQYF

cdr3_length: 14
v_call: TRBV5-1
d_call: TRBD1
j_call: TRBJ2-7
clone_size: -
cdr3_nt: TGCGCCAGCTCCGGGACAGGGGTCTCCTACGAGCAGTACTTC
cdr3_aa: CASSGTGVSYEQYF

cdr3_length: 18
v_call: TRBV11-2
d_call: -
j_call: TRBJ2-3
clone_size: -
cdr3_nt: TGTGCCAGCAGCTTAGTGTTCGCAAGGTTTGGGGGCGGAGATACGCAGTATTTT
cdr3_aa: CASSLVFARFGGGDTQYF

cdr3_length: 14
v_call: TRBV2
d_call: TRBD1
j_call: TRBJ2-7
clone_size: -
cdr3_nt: TGTGCCAGCAGTGAGGAGACAGGGGTCTACGAGCAGTACTTC
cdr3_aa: CASSEETGVYEQYF

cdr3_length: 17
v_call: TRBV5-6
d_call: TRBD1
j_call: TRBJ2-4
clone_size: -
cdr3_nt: TGTGCCAGCAGCAACCTCCGGGACAGGGGGCTCGAAAACATTCAGTACTTC
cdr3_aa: CASSNLRDRGLENIQYF

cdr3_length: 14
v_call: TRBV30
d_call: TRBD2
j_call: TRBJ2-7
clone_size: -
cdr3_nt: TGTGCCTGGAGTGTAGGCGGGACTAGCTACGAGCAGTACTTC
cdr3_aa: CAWSVGGTSYEQYF

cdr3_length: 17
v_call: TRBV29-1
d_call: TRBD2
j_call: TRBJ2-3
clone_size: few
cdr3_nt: TGCAGCGTTGATGGAATACCGGGACTAGCGGGGACAGATACGCAGTATTTT
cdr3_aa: CSVDGIPGLAGTDTQYF

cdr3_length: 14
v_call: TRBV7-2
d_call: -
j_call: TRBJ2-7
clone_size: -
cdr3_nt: TGTGCCAGCAGCTTAGAAGTGGCGAGTTACGAGCAGTACTTC
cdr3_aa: CASSLEVASYEQYF

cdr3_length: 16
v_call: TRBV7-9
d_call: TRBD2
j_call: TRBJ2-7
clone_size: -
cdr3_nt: TGTGCCAGCAGCTTTTTTGCAGCGGGGGCCTCCTACGAGCAGTACTTC
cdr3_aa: CASSFFAAGASYEQYF

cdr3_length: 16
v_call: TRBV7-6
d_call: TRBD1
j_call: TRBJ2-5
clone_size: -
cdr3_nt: TGTGCCAGCAGCTTAGCCGGACAGGCCGTCCAAGAGACCCAGTACTTC
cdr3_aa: CASSLAGQAVQETQYF

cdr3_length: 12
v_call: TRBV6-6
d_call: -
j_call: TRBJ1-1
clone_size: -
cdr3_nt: TGTGCCATAGGACAGTCGAACACTGAAGCTTTCTTT
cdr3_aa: CAIGQSNTEAFF

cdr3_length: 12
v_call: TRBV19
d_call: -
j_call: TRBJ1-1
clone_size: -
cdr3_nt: TGTGCCAGTAGTTCGGTGAACACTGAAGCTTTCTTT
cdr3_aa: CASSSVNTEAFF

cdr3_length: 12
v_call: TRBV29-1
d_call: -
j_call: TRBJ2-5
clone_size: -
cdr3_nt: TGCAGCGTTGAAGTAAGTCCGGAGACCCAGTACTTC
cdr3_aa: CSVEVSPETQYF

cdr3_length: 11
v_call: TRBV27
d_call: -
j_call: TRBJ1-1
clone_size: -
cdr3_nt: TGTGCCAGCAGTTCGGGGACTGAAGCTTTCTTT
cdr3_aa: CASSSGTEAFF

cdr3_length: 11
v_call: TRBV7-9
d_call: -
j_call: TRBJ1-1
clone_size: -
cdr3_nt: TGTGCCAGCAGAACGAACACTGAAGCTTTCTTT
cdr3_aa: CASRTNTEAFF

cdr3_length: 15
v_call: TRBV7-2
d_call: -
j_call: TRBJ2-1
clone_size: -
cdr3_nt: TGTGCCAGCAGCTTAGAGTGGCAGGGGTACAATGAGCAGTTCTTC
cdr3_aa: CASSLEWQGYNEQFF

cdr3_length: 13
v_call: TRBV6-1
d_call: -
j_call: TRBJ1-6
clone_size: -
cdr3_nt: TGTGCCAGCAGGAGTGGAGTGCGTTCACCCCTCCACTTT
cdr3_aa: CASRSGVRSPLHF

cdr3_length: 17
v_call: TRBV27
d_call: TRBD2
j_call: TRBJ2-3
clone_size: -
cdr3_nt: TGTGCCAGCAGTTTATGGGGACTAGCGGGGGGCACAGATACGCAGTATTTT
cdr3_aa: CASSLWGLAGGTDTQYF

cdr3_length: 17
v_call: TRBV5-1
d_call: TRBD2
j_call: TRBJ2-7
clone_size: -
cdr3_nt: TGCGCCAGCAGCTTGTGTCAGCGGGGACTTATCGGATACGAGCAGTACTTC
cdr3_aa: CASSLCQRGLIGYEQYF

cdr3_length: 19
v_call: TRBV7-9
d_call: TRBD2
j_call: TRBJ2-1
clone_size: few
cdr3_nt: TGTGCCAGCAGCGGCGGAACGGGGACTAGCGGGGAGACTTACAATGAGCAGTTCTTC
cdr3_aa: CASSGGTGTSGETYNEQFF

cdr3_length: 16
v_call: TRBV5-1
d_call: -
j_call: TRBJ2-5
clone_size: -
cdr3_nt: TGCGCCAGCCTTCTTGGAAACAGACAAAGGCAGGAGACCCAGTACTTC
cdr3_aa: CASLLGNRQRQETQYF

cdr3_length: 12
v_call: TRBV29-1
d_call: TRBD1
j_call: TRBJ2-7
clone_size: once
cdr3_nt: TGCAGCGTTGTTTTCAGGGGGTACGAGCAGTACTTC
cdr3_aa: CSVVFRGYEQYF

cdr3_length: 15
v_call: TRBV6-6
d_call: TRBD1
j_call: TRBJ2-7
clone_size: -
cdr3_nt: TGTGCCAGCAGTTCCCTACAGGGGGTGTACTACGAGCAGTACTTC
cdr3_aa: CASSSLQGVYYEQYF

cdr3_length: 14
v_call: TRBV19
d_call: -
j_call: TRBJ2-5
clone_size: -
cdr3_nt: TGTGCCAGTAGTATTTGGGCAGGCCAAGAGACCCAGTACTTC
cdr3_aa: CASSIWAGQETQYF

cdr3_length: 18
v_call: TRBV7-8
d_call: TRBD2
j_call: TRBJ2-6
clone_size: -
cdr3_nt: TGTGCCAGCAGCATGCCTAGCGGGGCAACATCTGAGGCCAACGTCCTGACTTTC
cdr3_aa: CASSMPSGATSEANVLTF

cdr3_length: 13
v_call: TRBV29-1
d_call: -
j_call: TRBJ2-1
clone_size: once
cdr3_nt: TGCAGCTTCAGGGTAAGCTCCTACAATGAGCAGTTCTTC
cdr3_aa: CSFRVSSYNEQFF

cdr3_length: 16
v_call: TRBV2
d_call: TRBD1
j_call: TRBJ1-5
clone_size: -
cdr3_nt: TGTGCCAGCAGTGAAGGAGCAAGGGGGCTGGATCAGCCCCAGCATTTT
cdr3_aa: CASSEGARGLDQPQHF

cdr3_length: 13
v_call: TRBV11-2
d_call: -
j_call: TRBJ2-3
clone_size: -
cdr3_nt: TGTGCCAGCAGCTGGGCAGGGACCGATACGCAGTATTTT
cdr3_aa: CASSWAGTDTQYF